These 11 T cell receptor beta chains originate from one sample sequenced in a study of identical twins. TCRdb reprocessed the 5' RACE reads with MiXCR, giving one entry per CDR3 protein. Of about 890,000 distinct CDR3 sequences in the sample, about 12% were seen once. Separately, the same data were catalogued under a study of yellow fever vaccine responses in identical twins.

The sample taken for sequencing was PBMCs. The receptors come from a woman under 30 in good health.

In this sample, this clonotype turned up many times. CDR3 sequence: CASSPLAGELFF. The CDR3 region has the DNA TGTGCCAGCAGCCCCTTGGCTGGGGAGCTGTTTTTT. The gene calls are TRBV11-2 and TRBJ2-2, with no clear D. V lost 5 bases to trimming and J lost 8 bases, with 9 bases between them. Germline loops: CDR1 SGHAT, CDR2 FQNNGV. This CDR3 region has 12 residues. The full variable domain, rest sourced from reference TRBV11-2 and TRBJ2-2, is EAGVAQSPRYKIIEKRQSVAFWCNPISGHATLYWYQQILGQGPKLLIQFQNNGVVDDSQLPKDRFSAERLKGVDSTLKIQPAKLEDSAVYLCASSPLAGELFFGEGSRLTVL.

This clonotype was counted many times. This chain joins TRBV12-3 or TRBV12-4 and TRBJ1-1, with TRBD1 identical over 7 bases. The length of the CDR3 is 15 residues. Trimming at V came to 5 bases and at J to 1 base, leaving 7 bases not matched to a gene. CDR3 loop: CASSPVRDRNTEAFF. The CDR3 DNA is TGTGCCAGCAGTCCCGTCAGGGACAGGAACACTGAAGCTTTCTTT.

The CDR3 reads CSVTRQGGMNTEAFF. As DNA, the CDR3 is TGCAGCGTTACTAGACAGGGGGGGATGAACACTGAAGCTTTCTTT. The genes are TRBV29-1 and TRBJ1-1, with 9 positions matching TRBD1. This CDR3 comprises 15 residues. Unmatched junction bases numbered 7, after V lost 5 bases and J lost 0 bases. Germline V CDR1 and CDR2: SQVTM, ANQGSEA. Based on the CDR3 plus reference TRBV29-1 and TRBJ1-1, the full variable domain is SAVISQKPSRDICQRGTSLTIQCQVDSQVTMMFWYRQQPGQSLTLIATANQGSEATYESGFVIDKFPISRPNLTFSTLTVSNMSPEDSSIYLCSVTRQGGMNTEAFFGQGTRLTVV.

The table lists this clonotype with many counts. The chain has TRBV12-3 or TRBV12-4 and TRBJ2-3; D gene unclear. This CDR3 is 15 amino acids long. V lost 6 bases, J lost 0 bases, and 13 bases lay in between. CDR3 sequence reads: CASRTDLTSTDTQYF. The CDR3 DNA reads as TGTGCCAGCAGGACGGACCTTACTAGCACAGATACGCAGTATTTT.

The J gene is TRBJ2-3, the V gene TRBV3-1, with 7 bases matching TRBD1. CDR3 size: 15 residues. The germline V gene has CDR1 LGHDT and CDR2 YNNKEL (reference sequence). The V and J ends lost 1 base and 4 bases, in that order; junction bases with no gene match: 5. The CDR3 coding sequence is TGTGCCAGCAGCCAAGGACAGGGATTAGCAGATACGCAGTATTTT. It yields the protein CASSQGQGLADTQYF.

Many counts were recorded for this clonotype. The chain links TRBV12-3 or TRBV12-4 to TRBJ1-1; D is possibly TRBD1 (5 bases). The CDR3 runs 14 residues. V dropped 3 bases and J dropped 1 base, with 9 bases sitting between them. In DNA form, the CDR3 reads TGTGCCAGCAGTTTTCTCCAGGGGAACACTGAAGCTTTCTTT. It is translated as CASSFLQGNTEAFF.

This chain links TRBV12-3 or TRBV12-4 with TRBJ2-3, with TRBD2 matching 9 bases. V was pared by 4 bases and J by 6 bases, with 11 bases of the junction left unmatched. The CDR3 extends over 16 amino acids. As DNA, the CDR3 is TGTGCCAGCAGTTCCCTCACCGGACTAGCGAGGGATACGCAGTATTTT. Protein: CASSSLTGLARDTQYF.

This chain links TRBV29-1 with TRBJ2-1; D perhaps matches TRBD2 (7 bases). Germline V gene sequence: CDR1 SQVTM, CDR2 ANQGSEA. V was clipped by 7 bases and J by 2 bases, with 12 bases between them. This CDR3 comprises 13 residues. CDR3 sequence reads: CSGRGGPYNEQFF. In DNA, the CDR3 is TGCAGCGGGCGCGGGGGCCCCTACAATGAGCAGTTCTTC.

This clonotype was counted only a few times. This chain links TRBV5-6 with TRBJ2-1; 10 nucleotides match TRBD2. V lost 4 bases to trimming and J lost 6 bases; unmatched junction nucleotides: 10. Germline CDR1 is SGHDT and CDR2 is YYEEEE. This CDR3 is 16 amino acids long. The CDR3 nucleotides read TGTGCCAGCAGCGGGATAGGGGTAGCGGGGGGCAATGAGCAGTTCTTC. Residues: CASSGIGVAGGNEQFF.

This clonotype was seen a few times. The chain links TRBV6-1 to TRBJ1-2, with TRBD1 as a possible D gene (6 bases). The germline V gene encodes CDR1 MNHNS and CDR2 SASEGT. The V and J ends lost 5 bases and 6 bases respectively, with 13 bases between them. CDR3 length equals 13 residues. This CDR3 is CASSPAGTNGYTF. Written as DNA, the CDR3 is TGTGCCAGCAGTCCAGCTGGGACAAATGGCTACACCTTC.

In this sample, this clonotype turned up a few times. The rearrangement joins TRBV24-1 to TRBJ2-2; D not resolved. Germline V gene data show CDR1 as KGHDR and CDR2 as SFDVKD. The CDR3 is 16 residues long. The V and J ends lost 2 bases and 5 bases respectively, with 14 bases between them. The CDR3: CATSDSWVGKTGELFF. For the CDR3, the DNA is TGTGCCACCAGTGATTCCTGGGTTGGGAAAACCGGGGAGCTGTTTTTT.